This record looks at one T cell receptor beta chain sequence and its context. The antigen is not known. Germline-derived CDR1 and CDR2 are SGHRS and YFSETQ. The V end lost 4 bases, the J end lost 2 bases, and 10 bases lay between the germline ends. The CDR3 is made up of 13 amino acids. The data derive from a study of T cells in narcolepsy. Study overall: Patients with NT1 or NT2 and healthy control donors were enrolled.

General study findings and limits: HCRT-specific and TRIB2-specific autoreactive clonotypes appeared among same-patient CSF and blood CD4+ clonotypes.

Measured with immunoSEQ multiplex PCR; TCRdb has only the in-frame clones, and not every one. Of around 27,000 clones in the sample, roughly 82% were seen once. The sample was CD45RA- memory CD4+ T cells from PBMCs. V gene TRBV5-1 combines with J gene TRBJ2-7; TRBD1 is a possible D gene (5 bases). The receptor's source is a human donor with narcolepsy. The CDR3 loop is CASSPRETYEQYF. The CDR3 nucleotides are TGCGCCAGCAGCCCCAGGGAAACCTACGAGCAGTACTTC.